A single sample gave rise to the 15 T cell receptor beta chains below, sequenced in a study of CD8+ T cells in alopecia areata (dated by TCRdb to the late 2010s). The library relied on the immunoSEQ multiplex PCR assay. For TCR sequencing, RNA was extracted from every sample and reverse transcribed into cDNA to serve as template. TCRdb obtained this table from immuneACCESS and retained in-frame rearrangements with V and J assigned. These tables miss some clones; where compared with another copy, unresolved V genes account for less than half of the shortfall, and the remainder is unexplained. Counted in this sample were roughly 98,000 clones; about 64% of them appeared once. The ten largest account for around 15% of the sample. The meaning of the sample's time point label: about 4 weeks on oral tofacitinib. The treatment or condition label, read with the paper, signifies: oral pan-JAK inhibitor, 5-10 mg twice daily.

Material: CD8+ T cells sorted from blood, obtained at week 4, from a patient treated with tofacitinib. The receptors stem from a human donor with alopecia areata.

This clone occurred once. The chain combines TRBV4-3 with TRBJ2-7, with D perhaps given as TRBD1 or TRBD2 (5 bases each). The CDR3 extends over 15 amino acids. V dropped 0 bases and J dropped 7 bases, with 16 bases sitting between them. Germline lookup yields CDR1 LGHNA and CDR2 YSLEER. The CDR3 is CASSQEYGASGEQYF. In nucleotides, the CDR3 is TGCGCCAGCAGCCAAGAATACGGGGCCTCGGGAGAGCAGTACTTC.

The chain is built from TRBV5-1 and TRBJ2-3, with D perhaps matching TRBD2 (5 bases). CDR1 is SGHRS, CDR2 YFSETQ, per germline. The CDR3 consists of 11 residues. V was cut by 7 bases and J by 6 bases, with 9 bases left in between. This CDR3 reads CASLAGDTQYF. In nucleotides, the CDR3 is TGCGCCAGCCTCGCGGGTGATACGCAGTATTTT. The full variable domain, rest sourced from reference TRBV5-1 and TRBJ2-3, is KAGVTQTPRYLIKTRGQQVTLSCSPISGHRSVSWYQQTPGQGLQFLFEYFSETQRNKGNFPGRFSGRQFSNSRSEMNVSTLELGDSALYLCASLAGDTQYFGPGTRLTVL.

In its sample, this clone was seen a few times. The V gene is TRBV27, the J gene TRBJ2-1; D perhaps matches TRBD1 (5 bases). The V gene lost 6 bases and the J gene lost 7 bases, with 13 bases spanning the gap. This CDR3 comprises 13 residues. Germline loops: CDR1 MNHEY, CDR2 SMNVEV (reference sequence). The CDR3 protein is CASSPGFTNEQFF. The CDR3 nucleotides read TGTGCCAGCAGCCCAGGGTTTACGAATGAGCAGTTCTTC.

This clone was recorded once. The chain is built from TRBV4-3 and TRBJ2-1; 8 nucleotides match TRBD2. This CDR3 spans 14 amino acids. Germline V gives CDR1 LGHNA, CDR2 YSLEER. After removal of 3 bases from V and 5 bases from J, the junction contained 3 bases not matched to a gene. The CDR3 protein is CASSHQLADNEQFF. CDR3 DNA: TGCGCCAGCAGCCACCAACTAGCGGACAATGAGCAGTTCTTC.

CDR3 sequence (DNA): TGCGCCAGCAGCCAAGATCGGGGTCTTCAGCCCCAGCATTTT. Translation: CASSQDRGLQPQHF. The chain recombines TRBV4-3 with TRBJ1-5; D is unresolved. Per germline, CDR1 LGHNA and CDR2 YSLEER. There are 14 residues in the CDR3. Deletions cut 0 bases from V and 6 bases from J, with 9 bases between.

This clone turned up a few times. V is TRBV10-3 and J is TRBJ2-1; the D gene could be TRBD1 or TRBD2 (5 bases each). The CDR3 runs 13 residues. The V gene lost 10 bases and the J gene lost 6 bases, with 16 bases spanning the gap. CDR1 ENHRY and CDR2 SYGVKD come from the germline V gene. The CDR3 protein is CAKPPTGPNEQFF. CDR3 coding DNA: TGTGCCAAACCACCCACGGGGCCCAATGAGCAGTTCTTC.

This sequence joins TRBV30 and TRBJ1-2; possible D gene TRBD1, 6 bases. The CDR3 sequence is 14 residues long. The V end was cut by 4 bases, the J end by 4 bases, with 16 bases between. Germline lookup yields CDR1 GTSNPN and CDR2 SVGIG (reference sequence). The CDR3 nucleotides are TGTGCCTGGACCGACGACAGGACACCCTATGGCTACACCTTC. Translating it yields CAWTDDRTPYGYTF.

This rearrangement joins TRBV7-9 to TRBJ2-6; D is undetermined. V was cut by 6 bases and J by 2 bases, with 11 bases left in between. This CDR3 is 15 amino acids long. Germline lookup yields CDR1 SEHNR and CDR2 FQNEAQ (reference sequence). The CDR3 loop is CASRHFLTGANVLTF. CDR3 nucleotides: TGTGCCAGCAGACATTTCTTGACTGGGGCCAACGTCCTGACTTTC.

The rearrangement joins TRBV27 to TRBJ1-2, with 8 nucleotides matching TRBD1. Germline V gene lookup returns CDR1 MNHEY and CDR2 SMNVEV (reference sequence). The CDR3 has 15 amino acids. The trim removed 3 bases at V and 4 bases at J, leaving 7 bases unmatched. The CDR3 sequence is CASSFRTGNGYGYTF. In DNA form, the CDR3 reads TGTGCCAGCAGTTTCAGGACAGGGAATGGCTATGGCTACACCTTC.

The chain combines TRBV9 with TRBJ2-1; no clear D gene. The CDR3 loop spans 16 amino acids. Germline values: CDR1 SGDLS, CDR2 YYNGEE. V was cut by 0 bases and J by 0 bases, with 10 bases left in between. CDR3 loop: CASSVGTQSSYNEQFF. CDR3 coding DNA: TGTGCCAGCAGCGTAGGCACTCAGAGCTCCTACAATGAGCAGTTCTTC.

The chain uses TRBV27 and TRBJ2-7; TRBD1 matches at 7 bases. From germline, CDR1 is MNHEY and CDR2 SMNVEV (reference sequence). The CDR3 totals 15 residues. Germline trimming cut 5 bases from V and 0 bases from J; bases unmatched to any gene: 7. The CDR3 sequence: CASSVTGALSYEQYF. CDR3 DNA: TGTGCCAGCAGTGTCACAGGGGCCCTCTCCTACGAGCAGTACTTC.

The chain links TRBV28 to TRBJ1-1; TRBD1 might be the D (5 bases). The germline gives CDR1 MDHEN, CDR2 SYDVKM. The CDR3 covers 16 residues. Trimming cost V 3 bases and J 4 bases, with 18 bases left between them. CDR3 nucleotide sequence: TGTGCCAGCAGTTTCTTGTCGATGCAGGGAGGCACTGAAGCTTTCTTT. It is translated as CASSFLSMQGGTEAFF.

The CDR3 here is CASTSTETDYEQYF. The CDR3 DNA reads as TGTGCCAGCACCTCCACAGAGACAGATTACGAGCAGTACTTC. The chain is built from TRBV28 and TRBJ2-7, with a possible D match to TRBD1 (5 bases). This CDR3 comprises 14 residues. The V gene lost 7 bases and the J gene lost 4 bases, with 17 bases spanning the gap. Germline V gives CDR1 MDHEN, CDR2 SYDVKM.

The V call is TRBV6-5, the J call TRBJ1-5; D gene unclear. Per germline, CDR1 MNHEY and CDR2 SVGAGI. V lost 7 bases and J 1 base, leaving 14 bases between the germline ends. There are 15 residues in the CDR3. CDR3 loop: CASTDAPSSNQPQHF. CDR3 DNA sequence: TGTGCCAGCACCGACGCGCCGTCGAGCAATCAGCCCCAGCATTTT.

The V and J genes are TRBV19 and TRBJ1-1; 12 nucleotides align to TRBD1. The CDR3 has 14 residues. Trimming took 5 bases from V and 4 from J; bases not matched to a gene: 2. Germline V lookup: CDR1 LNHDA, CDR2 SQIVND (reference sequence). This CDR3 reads CASSGTGGGTEAFF. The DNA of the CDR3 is TGTGCCAGTAGTGGGACAGGGGGCGGCACTGAAGCTTTCTTT.